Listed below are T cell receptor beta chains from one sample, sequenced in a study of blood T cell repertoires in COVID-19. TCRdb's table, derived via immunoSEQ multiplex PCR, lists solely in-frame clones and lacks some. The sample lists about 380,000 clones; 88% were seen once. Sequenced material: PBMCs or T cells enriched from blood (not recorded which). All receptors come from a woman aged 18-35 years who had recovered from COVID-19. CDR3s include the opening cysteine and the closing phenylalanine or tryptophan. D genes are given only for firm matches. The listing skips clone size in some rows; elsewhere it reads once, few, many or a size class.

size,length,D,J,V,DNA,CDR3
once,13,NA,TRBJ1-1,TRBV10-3,TGTGCCATCACGGACTCGATGAACACTGAAGCTTTCTTT,CAITDSMNTEAFF
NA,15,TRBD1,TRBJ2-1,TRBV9,TGTGCCAGCAGCCCATGGACAGGGGCCAACAATGAGCAGTTCTTC,CASSPWTGANNEQFF
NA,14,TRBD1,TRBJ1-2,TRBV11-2,TGTGCCAGCAGCTTAGTAGGGGACAGCTATGGCTACACCTTC,CASSLVGDSYGYTF
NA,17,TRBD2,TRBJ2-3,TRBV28,TGTGCCAGCAGTCCCTATCCCGGGACTAGCCGGGGAGATACGCAGTATTTT,CASSPYPGTSRGDTQYF
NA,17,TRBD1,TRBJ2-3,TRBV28,TGTGCCAGCAGCCCTTATTATGACAGGGCATACGCAGATACGCAGTATTTT,CASSPYYDRAYADTQYF
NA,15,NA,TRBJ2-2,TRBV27,TGTGCCAGCAGTTCCCTAAGAGCGAACACCGGGGAGCTGTTTTTT,CASSSLRANTGELFF
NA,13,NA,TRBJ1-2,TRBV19,TGTGCCAGTAGTATAACGGGGGACTATGGCTACACCTTC,CASSITGDYGYTF
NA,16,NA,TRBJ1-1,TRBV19,TGTGCCAGTAACTCGAACGGGGGACCGCAGAACACTGAAGCTTTCTTT,CASNSNGGPQNTEAFF
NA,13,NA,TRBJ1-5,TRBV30,TGTGCCTGGAGTGACCGGGGGAGGCAGCCCCAGCATTTT,CAWSDRGRQPQHF
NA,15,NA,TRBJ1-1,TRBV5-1,TGCGCCAGCAGCTTGGATGGGCAGGGCCGGTTTGAAGCTTTCTTT,CASSLDGQGRFEAFF
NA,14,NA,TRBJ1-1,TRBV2,TGTGCCAGCAGCATGGGGAGTTTGGACACTGAAGCTTTCTTT,CASSMGSLDTEAFF
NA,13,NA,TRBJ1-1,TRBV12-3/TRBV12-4,TGTGCCAGCAGATCACAGGGCTATACTGAAGCTTTCTTT,CASRSQGYTEAFF
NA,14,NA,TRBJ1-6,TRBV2,TGTGCCAGCAGTGAAATACAGAATAATTCACCCCTCCACTTT,CASSEIQNNSPLHF
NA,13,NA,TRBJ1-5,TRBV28,TGTGCCAGCAGTCCCCCAGTTGATCAGCCCCAGCATTTT,CASSPPVDQPQHF
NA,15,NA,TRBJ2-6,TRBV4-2,TGTGCCAGCAGCCAAGTTAGCTCTGGGGCCAACGTCCTGACTTTC,CASSQVSSGANVLTF
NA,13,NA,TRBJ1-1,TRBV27,TGTGCCAGCAGTCGCAGGGAGGGAACTGAAGCTTTCTTT,CASSRREGTEAFF
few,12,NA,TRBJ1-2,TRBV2,TGTGCCAGCATCGGGAGCCTGTATGGCTACACCTTC,CASIGSLYGYTF
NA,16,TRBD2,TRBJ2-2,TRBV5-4,TGTGCCAGCAGCGATGGGACTAGCGGGGGGACCGGGGAGCTGTTTTTT,CASSDGTSGGTGELFF
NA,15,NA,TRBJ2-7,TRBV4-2,TGTGCCAGCAGCCAAGATATTGGGAGCCACTTCGAGCAGTACTTC,CASSQDIGSHFEQYF
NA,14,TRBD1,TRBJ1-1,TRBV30,TGTGCCTGGAGTGTATCGACAGGGGGCCGAGGGGCTTTCTTT,CAWSVSTGGRGAFF
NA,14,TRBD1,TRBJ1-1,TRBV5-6,TGTGCCAGCAGCATAACAGGGGGACAAACTGAAGCTTTCTTT,CASSITGGQTEAFF
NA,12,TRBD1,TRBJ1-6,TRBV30,TGTGCCTGGAGCCCGGGACAGGCGTCCCTCCACTTT,CAWSPGQASLHF